Below are 21 T cell receptor beta chains sequenced from a single sample in a study of T cells in localized non-small cell lung cancer. The repertoire was sequenced with immunoSEQ multiplex PCR; TCRdb's copy has only in-frame clones and lacks some. The sample has about 92,000 clones; roughly 90% are singletons. This sample comprised PBMCs, obtained before any cancer treatment. The receptors were sampled from a woman between 35 and 70 years old with stage II squamous cell lung carcinoma.

V gene TRBV7-9 combines with J gene TRBJ1-5; the D is unclear. The CDR3 runs to 15 residues. The V gene lost 2 bases and the J gene lost 1 base, with 9 bases spanning the gap. Germline loops: CDR1 SEHNR, CDR2 FQNEAQ (reference sequence). The CDR3 protein is CASSLSEGSNQPQHF. For the CDR3, the DNA is TGTGCCAGCAGCTTATCGGAGGGAAGCAATCAGCCCCAGCATTTT.

A single count supports this clone. The chain links TRBV10-1 to TRBJ2-7; 11 nucleotides align to TRBD2. This CDR3 contains 15 residues. With 0 bases clipped from V and 6 bases from J, the junction kept 4 bases outside the gene matches. Looked up from germline, CDR1 is WNHNN and CDR2 is SYGVQD (reference sequence). The CDR3 loop is CASSESTSGVSEQYF. As DNA, the CDR3 is TGCGCCAGCAGTGAGTCGACTAGCGGGGTTAGCGAGCAGTACTTC.

The chain recombines TRBV7-6 with TRBJ2-1, with 7 bases lining up with TRBD1. The CDR3 runs 15 residues. V trimming: 5 bases; J trimming: 4 bases; junction bases outside the gene matches: 8. Germline CDR1 SGHVS, CDR2 FNYEAQ. The CDR3 nucleotides are TGTGCCAGCAGCCTCCTCGGACAGGCGTACAATGAGCAGTTCTTC. This sequence encodes CASSLLGQAYNEQFF.

This sequence joins TRBV7-8 and TRBJ1-2, with D perhaps matching TRBD1 (6 bases). This CDR3 is 15 amino acids long. Germline CDR1 is SGHVS and CDR2 is FQNEAQ. Trimming cost V 5 bases and J 0 bases, with 13 bases left between them. CDR3 sequence: CASSPGQRPNYGYTF. In nucleotides, the CDR3 is TGTGCCAGCAGCCCCGGACAGCGGCCTAACTATGGCTACACCTTC.

The J gene is TRBJ1-4, the V gene TRBV28; 7 nucleotides align to TRBD1. Trimming cost V 3 bases and J 8 bases; bases outside gene matches: 6. From germline, CDR1 is MDHEN and CDR2 SYDVKM. This CDR3 has 14 residues. The CDR3 sequence: CASSFGKTGEKLFF. Written as DNA, the CDR3 is TGTGCCAGCAGTTTCGGGAAGACAGGGGAAAAACTGTTTTTT.

This chain connects TRBV6-6 to TRBJ2-4; the D gene is possibly TRBD1 (5 bases). Germline loops: CDR1 MNHNY, CDR2 SVGAGI (reference sequence). The germline V and J ends were trimmed by 5 bases and 0 bases, with 11 bases remaining between them. The CDR3 sequence is 15 residues long. The CDR3 reads CASSPGFLAKNIQYF. In DNA form, the CDR3 reads TGTGCCAGCAGTCCAGGGTTCCTAGCCAAAAACATTCAGTACTTC.

V gene TRBV7-9 combines with J gene TRBJ1-4; TRBD1 aligns across 9 bases. After removal of 4 bases from V and 8 bases from J, the junction contained 5 bases not matched to a gene. Looked up from germline, CDR1 is SEHNR and CDR2 is FQNEAQ (reference sequence). This CDR3 comprises 14 residues. This chain's CDR3 is CASSSNRGQEKLFF. Here the CDR3 DNA reads TGTGCCAGCAGCTCCAACAGGGGGCAGGAAAAACTGTTTTTT.

This sequence joins TRBV11-3 and TRBJ2-3; 8 nucleotides match TRBD2. V trimming: 6 bases; J trimming: 2 bases; junction bases outside the gene matches: 7. The CDR3 runs 15 residues. CDR1 and CDR2 (germline): SGHNT, YENEEA. CDR3 in DNA: TGTGCCAGCAGTCCGGGGGGGCCCTCCACAGATACGCAGTATTTT. Translation gives CASSPGGPSTDTQYF.

The chain joins TRBV7-8 to TRBJ1-6, with unresolved D. V was clipped by 0 bases and J by 5 bases, with 8 bases between them. The CDR3 spans 15 residues. Germline V CDR1 and CDR2: SGHVS, FQNEAQ. CDR3 residues: CASSLASGNNSPLHF. The CDR3 nucleotides are TGTGCCAGCAGCTTAGCGTCGGGGAATAATTCACCCCTCCACTTT.

V usage is TRBV19 and J usage is TRBJ1-4, with a tentative D call TRBD1 (6 bases). CDR1 and CDR2 from the germline V gene are LNHDA and SQIVND (reference sequence). The V end lost 6 bases, the J end lost 4 bases, and 15 bases lay between the germline ends. The CDR3 has 15 residues. CDR3 nucleotide sequence: TGTGCCAGTAGCTACACCAGGGGAGGTAATGAAAAACTGTTTTTT. Translating it yields CASSYTRGGNEKLFF.

This chain uses TRBV29-1 with TRBJ1-2; D not resolved. Trimming took off 4 bases at V and 4 bases at J, with 4 bases between the two ends. This CDR3 is built from 10 residues. CDR1 and CDR2 from the germline V gene are SQVTM and ANQGSEA. The CDR3 nucleotides read TGCAGCGTTGGGGGCTATGGCTACACCTTC. Its translation is CSVGGYGYTF.

The chain joins TRBV28 to TRBJ2-3; TRBD1 matches 8 bases. CDR3 length equals 15 residues. After removal of 5 bases from V and 3 bases from J, the junction contained 7 bases not matched to a gene. Germline CDR1 and CDR2: MDHEN and SYDVKM. The CDR3 reads CASSPDRGQTDTQYF. The CDR3 bases are TGTGCCAGCAGTCCTGACAGGGGACAAACAGATACGCAGTATTTT.

This rearrangement joins TRBV27 to TRBJ2-3, with D unclear. Germline CDR1 and CDR2: MNHEY and SMNVEV (reference sequence). This CDR3 spans 11 amino acids. Trimming shortened V by 8 bases and J by 1 base, and 4 bases separated the two germline ends. The CDR3 region has the DNA TGTGCCAGCGGGGGCACAGATACGCAGTATTTT. It translates to CASGGTDTQYF.

The chain carries TRBV5-1 and TRBJ2-1, with a possible D match to TRBD2 (5 bases). CDR1 and CDR2 (germline): SGHRS, YFSETQ. CDR3 size: 15 residues. Trimming took 2 bases from V and 0 from J, leaving 9 bases between them. CDR3 nucleotide sequence: TGCGCCAGCAGCTTAGCGGAACGCTCCTACAATGAGCAGTTCTTC. It codes for CASSLAERSYNEQFF.

The chain carries TRBV4-2 and TRBJ2-3; D uncertain. V lost 0 bases, J lost 0 bases, and 7 bases lay in between. The length of the CDR3 is 15 residues. From germline, CDR1 is LGHNA and CDR2 YNFKEQ. The DNA of the CDR3 is TGTGCCAGCAGCCAAGAGTCTGATAGCACAGATACGCAGTATTTT. This sequence encodes CASSQESDSTDTQYF.

CDR3 bases: TGTGCCAGCAGTTACAGGCAGGAGCAGTTCTTC. It specifies CASSYRQEQFF. V gene TRBV6-5 combines with J gene TRBJ2-1, with no clear D. CDR1 is MNHEY, CDR2 SVGAGI, per germline. V was clipped by 2 bases and J by 10 bases, with 6 bases between them. This CDR3 comprises 11 residues.

The chain uses TRBV29-1 and TRBJ1-1; maybe TRBD1 (5 bases). The CDR3 runs 14 residues. V shed 3 bases and J shed 4 bases, with 15 bases lying between them. Germline V gene sequence: CDR1 SQVTM, CDR2 ANQGSEA. Written as DNA, the CDR3 is TGCAGCGTTGAGGCGCAGGGAAGGATCACTGAAGCTTTCTTT. Its protein is CSVEAQGRITEAFF. Complete variable domain (other parts from reference TRBV29-1 and TRBJ1-1): SAVISQKPSRDICQRGTSLTIQCQVDSQVTMMFWYRQQPGQSLTLIATANQGSEATYESGFVIDKFPISRPNLTFSTLTVSNMSPEDSSIYLCSVEAQGRITEAFFGQGTRLTVV.

CDR3 DNA sequence: TGTGCCAGCAGTACCAGGGAAACCTCAGGACCCCAGCATTTT. It translates to CASSTRETSGPQHF. V and J are TRBV6-1 and TRBJ1-5, with D perhaps matching TRBD1 (5 bases). This CDR3 has 14 residues. Germline CDR1 reads MNHNS; CDR2 reads SASEGT. The V gene lost 5 bases and the J gene lost 10 bases, with 18 bases spanning the gap.

The J gene is TRBJ1-2, the V gene TRBV20-1; no definite D call. This CDR3 contains 11 residues. Trimming shortened V by 6 bases and J by 6 bases, and 11 bases separated the two germline ends. Germline lookup yields CDR1 DFQATT and CDR2 SNEGSKA (reference sequence). In nucleotides, the CDR3 is TGCAGTGCGCCCGCAGATAATGGCTACACCTTC. It is translated as CSAPADNGYTF.

This clone was recorded a few times. This sequence joins TRBV28 and TRBJ1-1; perhaps TRBD1 as D (5 bases). This CDR3 contains 14 residues. Germline V gene data show CDR1 as MDHEN and CDR2 as SYDVKM. Trimming took 8 bases from V and 2 from J, leaving 15 bases between them. The DNA for the CDR3 is TGTGCCAGCGGAAATATCGGGGGAAACACTGAAGCTTTCTTT. This sequence encodes CASGNIGGNTEAFF.

The chain uses TRBV6-1 and TRBJ1-2; D possibly corresponds to TRBD1 (5 bases). Trimming removed 4 bases at V and 4 bases at J, with 10 bases between. Germline CDR1 is MNHNS and CDR2 is SASEGT. CDR3 length: 13 amino acids. This CDR3 is CASSGDSPYGYTF. The CDR3 bases are TGTGCCAGCAGTGGTGACAGTCCCTATGGCTACACCTTC.